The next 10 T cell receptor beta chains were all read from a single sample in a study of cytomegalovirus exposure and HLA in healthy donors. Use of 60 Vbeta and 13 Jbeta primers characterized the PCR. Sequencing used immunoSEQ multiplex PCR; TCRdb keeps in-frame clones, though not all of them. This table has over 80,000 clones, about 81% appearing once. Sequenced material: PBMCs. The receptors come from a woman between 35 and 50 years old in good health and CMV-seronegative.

CDR3 protein: CASSGPETGKYNEQFF. In nucleotides, the CDR3 is TGTGCCAGCAGCGGGCCCGAGACAGGGAAATACAATGAGCAGTTCTTC. The genes are TRBV5-6 and TRBJ2-1; 7 bases are shared with TRBD1. Germline CDR1 is SGHDT and CDR2 is YYEEEE. The V and J ends lost 4 bases and 4 bases, in that order; junction bases with no gene match: 11. The CDR3 spans 16 residues.

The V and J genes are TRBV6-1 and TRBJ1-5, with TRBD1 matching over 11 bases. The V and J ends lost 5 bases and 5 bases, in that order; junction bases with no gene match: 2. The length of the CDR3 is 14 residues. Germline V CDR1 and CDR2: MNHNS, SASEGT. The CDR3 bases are TGTGCCAGCAGTTGGGACAGGGGGGATCAGCCCCAGCATTTT. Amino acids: CASSWDRGDQPQHF.

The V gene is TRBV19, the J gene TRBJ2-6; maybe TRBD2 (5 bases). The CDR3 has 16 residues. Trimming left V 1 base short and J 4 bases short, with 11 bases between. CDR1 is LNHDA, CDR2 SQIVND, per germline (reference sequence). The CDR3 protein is CASSIVTGSGANVLTF. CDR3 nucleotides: TGTGCCAGTAGTATAGTAACGGGGTCGGGGGCCAACGTCCTGACTTTC.

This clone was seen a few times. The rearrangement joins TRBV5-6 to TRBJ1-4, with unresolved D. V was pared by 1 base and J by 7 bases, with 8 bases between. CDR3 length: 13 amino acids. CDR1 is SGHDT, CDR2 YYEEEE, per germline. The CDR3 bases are TGTGCCAGCAGCTTGAAACTAACTGAAAAACTGTTTTTT. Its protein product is CASSLKLTEKLFF.

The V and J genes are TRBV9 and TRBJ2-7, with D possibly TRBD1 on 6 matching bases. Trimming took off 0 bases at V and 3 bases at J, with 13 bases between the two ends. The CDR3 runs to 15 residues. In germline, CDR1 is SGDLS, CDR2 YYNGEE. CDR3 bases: TGTGCCAGCAGCGTAGATCAGGGGTGGATCTACGAGCAGTACTTC. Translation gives CASSVDQGWIYEQYF.

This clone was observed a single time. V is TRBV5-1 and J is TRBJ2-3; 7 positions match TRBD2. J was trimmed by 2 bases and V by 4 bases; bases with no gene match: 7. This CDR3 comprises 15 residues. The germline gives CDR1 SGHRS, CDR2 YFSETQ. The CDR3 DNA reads TGCGCCAGCAGCGCGGGACTATCTTTCACAGATACGCAGTATTTT. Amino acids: CASSAGLSFTDTQYF.

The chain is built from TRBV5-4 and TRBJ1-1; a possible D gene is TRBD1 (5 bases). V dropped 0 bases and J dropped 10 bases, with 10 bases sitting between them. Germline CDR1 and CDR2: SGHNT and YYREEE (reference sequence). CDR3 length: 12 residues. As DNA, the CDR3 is TGTGCCAGCAGCTTGGACAGGTGCGGAGCTTTCTTT. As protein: CASSLDRCGAFF.

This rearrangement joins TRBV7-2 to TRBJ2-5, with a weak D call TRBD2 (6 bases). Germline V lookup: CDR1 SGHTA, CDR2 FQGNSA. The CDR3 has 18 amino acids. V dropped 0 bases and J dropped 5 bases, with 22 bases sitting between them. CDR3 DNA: TGTGCCAGCAGCTTAGCACGTAGGGGAGGATTCCGCATCGAGACCCAGTACTTC. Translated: CASSLARRGGFRIETQYF.

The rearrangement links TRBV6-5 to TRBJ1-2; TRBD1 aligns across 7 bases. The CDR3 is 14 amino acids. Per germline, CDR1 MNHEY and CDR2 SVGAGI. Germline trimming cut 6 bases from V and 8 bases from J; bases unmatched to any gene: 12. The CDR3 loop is CASSPIDRVSGYTF. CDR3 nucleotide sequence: TGTGCCAGCAGCCCGATTGACAGGGTTTCGGGCTACACCTTC.

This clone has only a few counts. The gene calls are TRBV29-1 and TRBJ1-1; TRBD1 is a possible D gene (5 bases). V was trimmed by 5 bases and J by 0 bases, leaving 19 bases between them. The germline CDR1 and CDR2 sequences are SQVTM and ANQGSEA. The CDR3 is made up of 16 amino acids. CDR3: CSVLGKRQLMNTEAFF. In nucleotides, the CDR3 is TGCAGCGTTTTGGGTAAGCGACAGCTAATGAACACTGAAGCTTTCTTT.